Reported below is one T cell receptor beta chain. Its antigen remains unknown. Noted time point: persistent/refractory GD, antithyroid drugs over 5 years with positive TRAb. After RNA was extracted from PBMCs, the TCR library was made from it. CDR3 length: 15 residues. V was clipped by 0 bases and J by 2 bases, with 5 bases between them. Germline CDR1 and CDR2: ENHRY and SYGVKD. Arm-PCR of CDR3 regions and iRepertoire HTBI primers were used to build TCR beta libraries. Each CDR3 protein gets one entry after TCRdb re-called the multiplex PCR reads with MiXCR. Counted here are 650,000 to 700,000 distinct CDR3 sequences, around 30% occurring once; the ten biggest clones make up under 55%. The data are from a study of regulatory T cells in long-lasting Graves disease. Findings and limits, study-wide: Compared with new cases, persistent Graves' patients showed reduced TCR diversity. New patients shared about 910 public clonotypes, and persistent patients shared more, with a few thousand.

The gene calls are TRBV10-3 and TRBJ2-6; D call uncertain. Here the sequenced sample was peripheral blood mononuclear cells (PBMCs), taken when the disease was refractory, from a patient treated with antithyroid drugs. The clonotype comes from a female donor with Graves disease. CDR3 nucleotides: TGTGCCATCAGTGAGTCTTCGGCTGGGGCCAACGTCCTGACTTTC. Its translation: CAISESSAGANVLTF.